This T cell receptor beta chain was sequenced in a study of human T cells and chemical hapten exposure. Across the study: Throughout a study of roughly 24 weeks, patients underwent weekly scalp administration of diphenylcyclopropenone doses.

Concerning this clonotype itself: Its antigen is not known.

Documented time point: patch test 2, 6 weeks after DPC sensitization. Regarding treatment: therapeutic diphenylcyclopropenone sensitization with weekly scalp DPC. In TCRdb, the RACE reads were re-called with MiXCR into one record per CDR3 protein. This sample has some 96,000 distinct CDR3 sequences, with about 9% found just once. The V end lost 4 bases, the J end lost 1 base, and 14 bases lay between the germline ends. This CDR3 has 15 residues. Germline V gene data show CDR1 as MDHEN and CDR2 as SYDVKM. Overall study findings and caveats: Having alopecia, the donors may differ immunologically from healthy people.

The sequencing here drew on whole blood, taken in connection with sensitization to the hapten diphenylcyclopropenone (DPC). The receptor was derived from a woman aged 40 to 50 with alopecia areata. Some clones in this sample may be carry-over from other donors' samples. The chain has TRBV28 and TRBJ2-7, with D maybe TRBD2 (5 bases). DNA of the CDR3: TGTGCCAGCAGTTCGAGCGGATATTCATCCTACGAGCAGTACTTC. It codes for CASSSSGYSSYEQYF.